This TCR beta chain was retrieved from a study of blood T cell repertoires in COVID-19. In the study overall: COVID-19 samples collected from the United States, Italy and Spain covered acute and convalescent phases. The analysed material was cDNA or gDNA that came from T cells, B-cell-depleted T cells, or PBMCs.

Original handling: Amplifying reference gene primers gave estimates of nucleated cell counts. Assay used: immunoSEQ multiplex PCR; TCRdb lists only in-frame clones, some missing. The D gene and trimming were derived from the DNA, and the V and J assignments and clone size from that table. The profile covers some 69,000 clones, with less than 95% appearing a single time and around 0.52% taken by the ten largest. This receptor was obtained from a man aged 45-65 years with COVID-19, enrolled during active disease. Sequencing used peripheral blood.

The CDR3 spells CASFNGTSGRSTDTQYF. CDR3 bases: TGTGCCAGTTTCAACGGGACTAGCGGGCGTAGCACAGATACGCAGTATTTT. V is TRBV19 and J is TRBJ2-3; 12 bases map to TRBD2. This CDR3 region has 17 residues. The V gene's germline CDR1 is LNHDA and CDR2 SQIVND (reference sequence). With V trimmed by 8 bases and J by 0 bases, 9 bases remained unmatched.